Listed below are T cell receptor beta chains from one sample, sequenced in a study of shared clonotypes between healthy human individuals. TCRdb keeps only in-frame clones here, not all; method: immunoSEQ multiplex PCR. There are roughly 2.4 million clones in the sample; approximately 94% occur only once, and 0.1% to 0.15% lies in the top ten. The material sequenced was naive CD4+ T cells sorted from blood. The origin of the receptors is a man aged 18-30 years in good health. CDR3s include the opening cysteine and the closing phenylalanine or tryptophan. A D gene is named only where the DNA matches it firmly. Size is omitted from some rows. Given values are once, few, many or a class for expanded clones.

size: NA
D: NA
V: TRBV5-6
J: TRBJ1-6
CDR3: CASGGPPNSPLHF
DNA: TGTGCCAGCGGGGGACCGCCTAATTCACCCCTCCACTTT

size: once
D: NA
V: TRBV7-9
J: TRBJ1-3
CDR3: CASTGAGGNTIYF
DNA: TGTGCCAGCACCGGGGCAGGTGGAAACACCATATATTTT

size: NA
D: NA
V: TRBV2
J: TRBJ2-7
CDR3: CASSVARTAYEQYF
DNA: TGTGCCAGCAGTGTGGCCAGGACAGCCTACGAGCAGTACTTC

size: NA
D: NA
V: TRBV11-3
J: TRBJ2-2
CDR3: CASSISGSYTGELFF
DNA: TGTGCCAGCAGCATATCAGGGTCGTACACCGGGGAGCTGTTTTTT

size: NA
D: TRBD1
V: TRBV28
J: TRBJ2-5
CDR3: CASSSQTLGQGETQYF
DNA: TGTGCCAGCAGTTCACAAACACTTGGACAGGGGGAGACCCAGTACTTC

size: NA
D: NA
V: TRBV2
J: TRBJ1-1
CDR3: CASRDSGHTEAFF
DNA: TGTGCCAGCAGGGACAGCGGGCACACTGAAGCTTTCTTT

size: once
D: NA
V: TRBV6-5
J: TRBJ1-6
CDR3: CASSNSYNSPLHF
DNA: TGTGCCAGCAGTAATTCCTATAATTCACCCCTCCACTTT

size: NA
D: TRBD1
V: TRBV10-3
J: TRBJ2-3
CDR3: CAIKGAAWGDTQYF
DNA: TGTGCCATCAAGGGGGCAGCCTGGGGGGATACGCAGTATTTT

size: NA
D: NA
V: TRBV7-9
J: TRBJ1-1
CDR3: CASSFPVGTEAFF
DNA: TGTGCCAGCAGCTTCCCCGTGGGTACTGAAGCTTTCTTT

size: NA
D: NA
V: TRBV30
J: TRBJ1-3
CDR3: CAWSAFVGTTGNTIYF
DNA: TGTGCCTGGAGTGCTTTCGTCGGGACAACTGGAAACACCATATATTTT

size: NA
D: NA
V: TRBV11-2
J: TRBJ1-3
CDR3: CASSLGRFGGNTIYF
DNA: TGTGCCAGCAGCTTAGGTCGGTTCGGAGGAAACACCATATATTTT

size: NA
D: TRBD1
V: TRBV10-3
J: TRBJ2-7
CDR3: CAIRGQESYEQYF
DNA: TGTGCCATAAGGGGGCAGGAATCCTACGAGCAGTACTTC

size: NA
D: NA
V: TRBV30
J: TRBJ1-3
CDR3: CAWTPVASGNTIYF
DNA: TGTGCCTGGACCCCCGTGGCCTCTGGAAACACCATATATTTT

size: NA
D: TRBD1
V: TRBV15
J: TRBJ1-4
CDR3: CATSRTPGQPNEKLFF
DNA: TGTGCCACCAGCAGAACCCCGGGACAGCCTAATGAAAAACTGTTTTTT

size: NA
D: NA
V: TRBV19
J: TRBJ2-2
CDR3: CASSIDLGYTGELFF
DNA: TGTGCCAGTAGTATAGACTTGGGGTACACCGGGGAGCTGTTTTTT

size: NA
D: NA
V: TRBV11-3
J: TRBJ2-7
CDR3: CASSLMSRGAYEQYF
DNA: TGTGCCAGCAGCTTAATGTCCAGGGGAGCATACGAGCAGTACTTC

size: once
D: NA
V: TRBV5-1
J: TRBJ1-1
CDR3: CASSLRRDLEAFF
DNA: TGCGCCAGCAGCCTGAGAAGGGACCTTGAAGCTTTCTTT

size: NA
D: TRBD1
V: TRBV5-4
J: TRBJ2-7
CDR3: CASSLDRGYIYEQYF
DNA: TGTGCCAGCAGCTTGGACAGGGGTTACATCTACGAGCAGTACTTC

size: NA
D: NA
V: TRBV5-3
J: TRBJ2-3
CDR3: CARSSPTSLSFHTQYF
DNA: TGTGCCAGAAGCTCCCCGACTAGTCTCTCTTTTCATACGCAGTATTTT

size: NA
D: NA
V: TRBV21-1
J: TRBJ2-2
CDR3: CASSGRDSGYSTGELFF
DNA: TGTGCCAGCAGCGGTCGGGACTCCGGGTATTCCACCGGGGAGCTGTTTTTT

size: once
D: NA
V: TRBV4-3
J: TRBJ1-5
CDR3: CASSQDGQKWGQPQHF
DNA: TGCGCCAGCAGCCAAGATGGACAGAAGTGGGGGCAGCCCCAGCATTTT

size: NA
D: TRBD2
V: TRBV6-5
J: TRBJ2-4
CDR3: CASSYGQRGGGVQYF
DNA: TGTGCCAGCAGTTACGGGCAGCGGGGCGGAGGCGTTCAGTACTTC

size: NA
D: TRBD2
V: TRBV5-1
J: TRBJ2-5
CDR3: CASSLTSGAQETQYF
DNA: TGCGCCAGCAGCTTGACTAGCGGGGCTCAAGAGACCCAGTACTTC

size: NA
D: NA
V: TRBV14
J: TRBJ1-5
CDR3: CASSQEGEGKPQHF
DNA: TGTGCCAGCAGCCAAGAGGGGGAAGGTAAGCCCCAGCATTTT

size: NA
D: TRBD2
V: TRBV18
J: TRBJ2-1
CDR3: CASSPGTSGTRGIEQFF
DNA: TGTGCCAGCTCACCGGGGACTAGCGGTACGAGGGGGATTGAGCAGTTCTTC

size: once
D: NA
V: TRBV29-1
J: TRBJ1-5
CDR3: CSAADSGNQPQHF
DNA: TGCAGCGCCGCTGACAGTGGCAATCAGCCCCAGCATTTT

size: once
D: NA
V: TRBV25-1
J: TRBJ2-5
CDR3: CASSDLPPGPRLGETQYF
DNA: TGTGCCAGCAGCGACCTTCCCCCCGGGCCCCGGCTAGGAGAGACCCAGTACTTC

size: NA
D: NA
V: TRBV30
J: TRBJ1-6
CDR3: CAWSKPRTSNSPLHF
DNA: TGTGCCTGGAGCAAACCTCGGACAAGTAATTCACCCCTCCACTTT

size: NA
D: NA
V: TRBV6-6
J: TRBJ1-1
CDR3: CASSYEGAAFF
DNA: TGTGCCAGCAGTTACGAGGGCGCAGCTTTCTTT

size: NA
D: TRBD1
V: TRBV7-3
J: TRBJ2-1
CDR3: CASSLMGTGIYNEQFF
DNA: TGTGCCAGCAGCTTAATGGGGACAGGAATTTACAATGAGCAGTTCTTC

size: NA
D: TRBD1
V: TRBV2
J: TRBJ1-5
CDR3: CASDRQGIIGNQPQHF
DNA: TGTGCCAGCGATCGACAGGGAATAATAGGCAATCAGCCCCAGCATTTT

size: NA
D: TRBD1
V: TRBV11-2
J: TRBJ2-1
CDR3: CASSFRGPSYNEQFF
DNA: TGTGCCAGCAGCTTTAGGGGGCCCTCGTACAATGAGCAGTTCTTC

size: NA
D: NA
V: TRBV28
J: TRBJ1-5
CDR3: CASTTGGGSNQPQHF
DNA: TGTGCCAGCACTACCGGGGGCGGAAGTAATCAGCCCCAGCATTTT

size: NA
D: NA
V: TRBV4-1
J: TRBJ2-2
CDR3: CASSQPGELVTGELFF
DNA: TGCGCCAGCAGCCAACCCGGGGAGTTGGTCACCGGGGAGCTGTTTTTT

size: NA
D: NA
V: TRBV11-2
J: TRBJ1-1
CDR3: CASSLREGTEAFF
DNA: TGTGCCAGCAGCTTAAGGGAGGGGACTGAAGCTTTCTTT